This entry describes one T cell receptor (beta chain). Its antigen is currently unknown. This specimen comes from a study of cytotoxic CD8 clonotypes in ibrutinib-treated CLL. Study overall: Mean values per sample were roughly 250,000 productive templates and tens of thousands of productive rearrangements. Study observations and caveats: Clonality at baseline surpassed age-matched healthy donors and tracked circulating CD8+ T-cell counts. At ibrutinib response, clonality increased, and at progression it declined back toward baseline.

The length of the CDR3 is 14 residues. V lost 7 bases, J lost 9 bases, and 6 bases stayed unmatched. In germline, CDR1 is MDHEN, CDR2 SYDVKM. Deep sequencing aimed at 1 in 200,000 to 1 in 1 million T cells' resolution. Generated by immunoSEQ multiplex PCR, the TCRdb table keeps only in-frame clones and is missing some. The sample holds around 310,000 clones, around four fifths seen once. The rearrangement uses TRBV28 and TRBJ2-1; TRBD2 matches 13 bases. This TCR came from a human donor with chronic lymphocytic leukemia. The specimen was PBMCs, collected before ibrutinib treatment. CDR3 region: CASKRTSGRGEQFF. Here the CDR3 DNA reads TGTGCCAGCAAAAGGACTAGCGGGAGAGGTGAGCAGTTCTTC.